The rows below give T cell receptor beta chains drawn from one sample of a study of OX40 agonist ivuxolimab in advanced cancers. This table comes from immunoSEQ multiplex PCR, and its TCRdb copy is limited to in-frame clones, with some not included. Of tens of thousands of clones in the sample, more than 70% were seen once. The sample in question was CD4+ or CD8+ T cells sorted from blood, obtained in a trial of the OX40 agonist ivuxolimab. Receptors originate from an adult with an advanced solid tumor such as melanoma, head and neck, liver or kidney cancer. Both conserved end residues are trimmed from each CDR3. Clone sizes are given selectively: once, few, many, or a class where the clone is expanded.

clone_size j_call v_call cdr3_aa
once TRBJ2-7 TRBV30 AWRPDRVGEQY
. TRBJ2-3 TRBV6-5 ATSWDQGTDTQY
few TRBJ2-6 TRBV5-1 ASSRTGRPSGANVLT
. TRBJ2-5 TRBV29-1 SVVETTKEAQY
. TRBJ2-3 TRBV28 ASSPTGGQGTDTQY
. TRBJ2-3 TRBV29-1 SVVGEDTQY
. TRBJ1-5 TRBV28 AIQRGGDSNQPQH
. TRBJ2-5 TRBV28 ASSLSSGWTETQY
. TRBJ2-7 TRBV6-1 ASSNQGPYEQY
. TRBJ1-5 TRBV2 ASCYRDSNQPQH